This T cell receptor (beta chain) was retrieved from a study of T-cell reconstitution after alpha-beta-depleted transplantation in children (dated by TCRdb to 2016 to 2018). Describing the broader study: The study quantitatively tracked T-cell immune reconstitution after TCRalphabeta/CD19-depleted allogeneic hematopoietic cell transplantation in children using TCR repertoire profiling.

Broader findings and caveats from the paper: The high TCRbeta diversity at day 60 in some patients was ascribed to recipient T cells and intrathymic progenitors that had survived conditioning. Over the following months the frequencies of hyperexpanded clones went down, and after one year T-cell counts and TCRbeta diversity were mostly credited to newly produced T cells. Apparently early alphabetaT-cell count recovery about two months after transplant reportedly relied on only several hundred rapidly expanded clones derived from non-depleted graft cells.

The label giving this sample's treatment or condition can be read as: allogeneic hematopoietic cell transplantation with graft depleted of TCRalphabeta T cells and CD19 B cells. TCRalphabeta/CD19-depleted allogeneic hematopoietic cell grafts were given to the transplant recipients, all of whom were children. The CDR3 has 14 amino acids, counting the end cysteine and phenylalanine. Only CDR3 DNA remains: 42 bases, in frame from the first base. The germline V gene specifies SGHRS as CDR1 and YFSETQ as CDR2. Trimming costs V 0 bases and J 2 bases, and their ends lie 6 bases apart. The library was generated by PCR. The run used an Illumina HiSeq 2500. Molecular barcoding was employed in the preparation of TCR libraries, with unique molecular identifiers being used to normalize TCRbeta repertoire quantification. The public reads were quality trimmed at Q25 with fastp and then assembled into clones with MiXCR by TCRdb, keeping productive beta chains. Every CDR3 protein is listed once, alongside the most common genes and DNA of its rows. The sample profile shows roughly 790,000 distinct CDR3 sequences; about 15% of them were found once. Jointly, the top ten make up roughly 4.8% of the sample.

Concerning this clonotype itself: Its antigen is still unknown. Qualities for individual bases were not recorded, and no much larger clone is one base off.

The sequence derives from a male patient younger than 18 who had a stem cell transplant for acute lymphoblastic leukemia, so the T cells may come from the graft donor. The sequences come from PBMCs, mostly from graft donor cells, collected 360 days after TCRalphabeta/CD19-depleted stem cell transplant. The chain couples TRBV5-1 to TRBJ2-1; the D region possibly corresponds to TRBD1 (5 bases align). CDR3 reads: CASSLEQAYNEQFF. Here is the DNA: TGCGCCAGCAGCTTGGAACAGGCCTACAATGAGCAGTTCTTC.